These T cell receptor beta chains were read from a single sample in a study of shared clonotypes between healthy human individuals. The method was immunoSEQ multiplex PCR; TCRdb's version includes in-frame clones alone and lacks a portion of them. The sample lists approximately 720,000 clones; 92% were seen once. The source material was naive CD8+ T cells sorted from blood. The receptors shown here come from a man younger than 45 in good health. Each CDR3 is given with its conserved first and last residue.

len: 16; v_gene: TRBV27; j_gene: TRBJ2-1; CDR3aa: CASSLSASGTFHEQFF
len: 14; v_gene: TRBV15; j_gene: TRBJ2-1; CDR3aa: CATSTGTGRDEQFF
len: 16; v_gene: TRBV10-3; j_gene: TRBJ2-1; CDR3aa: CAISRQGLGPYNEQFF
len: 14; v_gene: TRBV27; j_gene: NA; CDR3aa: CASSLAGGPYEQYF
len: 15; v_gene: TRBV6-5; j_gene: TRBJ1-2; CDR3aa: CASSYGSGEAMSYTF
len: 17; v_gene: TRBV7-8; j_gene: TRBJ2-1; CDR3aa: CASSRRSRVPSYNEQFF
len: 18; v_gene: TRBV27; j_gene: NA; CDR3aa: CASAGRLLGGHTPYEQYF
len: 13; v_gene: TRBV6-1; j_gene: TRBJ2-7; CDR3aa: CAARWGRTYEQYF
len: 13; v_gene: TRBV27; j_gene: TRBJ1-1; CDR3aa: CASSLRDRWEAFF
len: 14; v_gene: TRBV9; j_gene: TRBJ1-5; CDR3aa: CASSVGGFSQPQHF
len: 14; v_gene: TRBV7-6; j_gene: TRBJ2-7; CDR3aa: CASSTSGGSYEQYF
len: 13; v_gene: TRBV27; j_gene: TRBJ2-2; CDR3aa: CASRVSGGGELFF
len: 15; v_gene: TRBV19; j_gene: TRBJ2-7; CDR3aa: CASSYAGDNSYEQYF
len: 14; v_gene: TRBV28; j_gene: TRBJ1-4; CDR3aa: CASSGDPSREKLFF
len: 15; v_gene: TRBV27; j_gene: TRBJ1-1; CDR3aa: CASSYTDRGGTEAFF
len: 17; v_gene: TRBV29-1; j_gene: TRBJ2-7; CDR3aa: CSVEVKWGTGSMVEQYF
len: 15; v_gene: TRBV29-1; j_gene: TRBJ2-3; CDR3aa: CSVQETYSSTDTQYF
len: 16; v_gene: TRBV5-6; j_gene: TRBJ2-5; CDR3aa: CASSLVPSRGEETQYF
len: 14; v_gene: TRBV27; j_gene: TRBJ2-1; CDR3aa: CASSRASGINEQFF
len: 13; v_gene: TRBV11-3; j_gene: TRBJ2-1; CDR3aa: CASSLRDYNEQFF
len: 17; v_gene: TRBV11-2; j_gene: TRBJ1-5; CDR3aa: CASSLAGGARSNQPQHF
len: 16; v_gene: TRBV5-1; j_gene: TRBJ2-1; CDR3aa: CASSLPIAGVRNEQFF
len: 18; v_gene: TRBV4-1; j_gene: TRBJ2-6; CDR3aa: CASSQPTTGSSGANVLTF
len: 15; v_gene: TRBV6-5; j_gene: TRBJ1-2; CDR3aa: CASGAREVNINGYTF
len: 15; v_gene: TRBV7-9; j_gene: TRBJ2-1; CDR3aa: CASSLRQPFPHEQFF
len: 13; v_gene: TRBV5-1; j_gene: TRBJ2-7; CDR3aa: CASSPDGPYEQYF
len: 14; v_gene: TRBV25-1; j_gene: TRBJ1-4; CDR3aa: CASSWGETNEKLFF
len: 14; v_gene: TRBV5-4; j_gene: TRBJ1-2; CDR3aa: CASSLRGVAYGYTF
len: 17; v_gene: TRBV7-9; j_gene: TRBJ2-2; CDR3aa: CASSVTSGRRIVRELFF
len: 17; v_gene: TRBV15; j_gene: TRBJ1-5; CDR3aa: CATSSDPGTESYQPQHF
len: 14; v_gene: TRBV18; j_gene: TRBJ1-5; CDR3aa: CASSPTGGNQPQHF
len: 14; v_gene: TRBV11-3; j_gene: TRBJ2-1; CDR3aa: CASSLRTGHNEQFF
len: 17; v_gene: TRBV5-6; j_gene: TRBJ2-1; CDR3aa: CASSPRDGGRDYNEQFF
len: 14; v_gene: TRBV5-8; j_gene: TRBJ2-1; CDR3aa: CASTPGGSYNEQFF
len: 17; v_gene: TRBV7-9; j_gene: TRBJ2-6; CDR3aa: CASSQLDRDAGANVLTF
len: 13; v_gene: TRBV5-6; j_gene: TRBJ2-2; CDR3aa: CASSFGSTGELFF
len: 14; v_gene: TRBV2; j_gene: TRBJ2-7; CDR3aa: CASIEVQETYEQYF
len: 12; v_gene: TRBV28; j_gene: TRBJ2-1; CDR3aa: CASSEKYNEQFF
len: 18; v_gene: TRBV5-1; j_gene: TRBJ2-1; CDR3aa: CASSVRLSRDRGTNEQFF
len: 16; v_gene: TRBV29-1; j_gene: TRBJ2-3; CDR3aa: CSVGPGWEGRGDTQYF
len: 11; v_gene: TRBV11-2; j_gene: TRBJ2-5; CDR3aa: CASSYRETQYF